This T cell receptor beta chain was recovered during a study of CD8+ T cells in alopecia areata. V shed 2 bases and J 2 bases; nucleotides not matched to a gene: 2. This CDR3 has 14 residues. Looked up from germline, CDR1 is LNHNV and CDR2 is YYDKDF (reference sequence). Treatment given: oral pan-JAK inhibitor, 5-10 mg twice daily. As the sequencing template, cDNA was produced by extracting RNA and reverse transcribing it. Sequenced by immunoSEQ multiplex PCR; TCRdb stores in-frame clones only, minus some. The sample carries roughly 100,000 clones, roughly 47% recorded once. The clonotype was recovered from a human donor with alopecia areata. The J gene is TRBJ2-5, the V gene TRBV15; 7 bases are shared with TRBD1. Here the sequenced sample was CD8+ T cells sorted from blood, taken at week 24, from a patient treated with tofacitinib. The CDR3 loop is CATSRLGQQETQYF. CDR3 nucleotide sequence: TGTGCCACCAGCAGATTGGGACAGCAAGAGACCCAGTACTTC. Together with reference TRBV15 and TRBJ2-5, the CDR3 gives the full variable domain: DAMVIQNPRYQVTQFGKPVTLSCSQTLNHNVMYWYQQKSSQAPKLLFHYYDKDFNNEADTPDNFQSRRPNTSFCFLDIRSPGLGDTAMYLCATSRLGQQETQYFGPGTRLLVL.